The 4 T cell receptor beta chains given below trace back to one sample, sequenced in a study of T cells in tuberculosis. Time point here: new active TB diagnosis, blood taken before or within 7 days of starting treatment. TCRdb's table, derived via immunoSEQ multiplex PCR, lists solely in-frame clones and lacks some. The sample includes approximately 53,000 clones, about 95% of them seen just once. Sample: PBMCs, taken at tuberculosis diagnosis. These receptors originate from an adult with tuberculosis.

The chain couples TRBV25-1 to TRBJ1-1; D is unresolved. Trimming cost V 1 base and J 12 bases, with 15 bases left between them. The germline gives CDR1 MGHDK, CDR2 SYGVNS. This CDR3 comprises 13 residues. The CDR3 DNA reads TGTGCCAGCAGTGAATTTACACCTGCACCGACTTTCTTT. The encoded protein is CASSEFTPAPTFF.

V and J are TRBV28 and TRBJ2-7, with 7 bases lining up with TRBD1. The CDR3 consists of 13 residues. CDR1 MDHEN and CDR2 SYDVKM come from the germline V gene. V shed 6 bases, J shed 3 bases, and the junction held 5 bases outside the gene matches. The CDR3: CASSTDRVYEQYF. The CDR3 DNA reads as TGTGCCAGCAGCACCGACAGGGTCTACGAGCAGTACTTC.

The chain links TRBV27 to TRBJ1-2; D possibly corresponds to TRBD1 (5 bases). The CDR3 contains 13 residues. Germline values: CDR1 MNHEY, CDR2 SMNVEV (reference sequence). V was clipped by 5 bases and J by 4 bases, with 11 bases between them. The chain's CDR3 is CASSPDSLYGYTF. The CDR3 nucleotides are TGTGCCAGCAGTCCCGACAGCCTCTATGGCTACACCTTC.

The gene calls are TRBV11-2 and TRBJ1-1; D ambiguous. This CDR3 is built from 15 residues. Per germline, CDR1 SGHAT and CDR2 FQNNGV. Trimming took off 1 base at V and 2 bases at J, with 11 bases between the two ends. The CDR3 nucleotides read TGTGCCAGCAGCTTAGTAGTTCCCTCAAACACTGAAGCTTTCTTT. Residues: CASSLVVPSNTEAFF.